The rows below give T cell receptor beta chains drawn from one sample of a study of post-analysis software for immune sequencing data. TCRdb reprocessed the PCR reads with MiXCR, giving one entry per CDR3 protein. The sample consists of roughly 700,000 distinct CDR3 sequences, 30% of them appearing once. The sequenced material came from blood. Receptors were obtained from a girl under 18 with multiple sclerosis. The CDR3 runs from the conserved cysteine through the conserved F or W. The order of the fields is J gene, D gene, clone size, V gene, CDR3 protein, CDR3 DNA. The D gene is left open where the match is weak. Rows give clone size only sometimes, using once, few, many, or a class for an expanded clone.

j_gene: TRBJ2-1; d_gene: TRBD2; abundance: NA; v_gene: TRBV9; CDR3aa: CASSAQGLVSNEQFF; CDR3nt: TGTGCCAGCAGCGCCCAGGGACTAGTGTCCAATGAGCAGTTCTTC
j_gene: TRBJ1-2; d_gene: NA; abundance: few; v_gene: TRBV7-9; CDR3aa: CASSLAVGHGYTF; CDR3nt: TGTGCCAGCAGCTTAGCGGTCGGGCATGGCTACACCTTC
j_gene: TRBJ2-1; d_gene: NA; abundance: NA; v_gene: TRBV28; CDR3aa: CVSRNPRRRGPDEQFF; CDR3nt: TGTGTCAGTAGAAACCCCAGGCGCCGGGGCCCAGATGAGCAGTTCTTC
j_gene: TRBJ1-3; d_gene: NA; abundance: NA; v_gene: TRBV28; CDR3aa: CASSLGALSGSTIYF; CDR3nt: TGTGCCAGCAGCTTAGGGGCATTAAGTGGAAGCACCATATATTTT
j_gene: TRBJ2-3; d_gene: TRBD2; abundance: NA; v_gene: TRBV2; CDR3aa: CASRKRAGPTDTQYF; CDR3nt: TGTGCCAGCAGGAAGAGAGCGGGGCCCACAGATACGCAGTATTTT
j_gene: TRBJ2-2; d_gene: NA; abundance: NA; v_gene: TRBV27; CDR3aa: CATRNTGELFF; CDR3nt: TGTGCCACCCGGAACACCGGGGAGCTGTTTTTT
j_gene: TRBJ1-1; d_gene: TRBD1; abundance: NA; v_gene: TRBV19; CDR3aa: CASSSDRENTEAFF; CDR3nt: TGTGCCAGTAGTAGCGACAGGGAGAACACTGAAGCTTTCTTT
j_gene: TRBJ2-1; d_gene: TRBD2; abundance: few; v_gene: TRBV20-1; CDR3aa: CSACRLAGSNEQFF; CDR3nt: TGCAGTGCTTGCCGACTAGCGGGTTCCAATGAGCAGTTCTTC
j_gene: TRBJ2-1; d_gene: NA; abundance: few; v_gene: TRBV27; CDR3aa: CASNLGLARGAREQFF; CDR3nt: TGTGCCAGCAACCTGGGGCTAGCGAGAGGGGCGAGGGAGCAGTTCTTC
j_gene: TRBJ2-5; d_gene: NA; abundance: few; v_gene: TRBV15; CDR3aa: CATSRTSGTRSRETQYF; CDR3nt: TGTGCCACCAGCAGAACATCCGGGACAAGAAGTCGAGAGACCCAGTACTTC
j_gene: TRBJ2-1; d_gene: TRBD2; abundance: NA; v_gene: TRBV6-4; CDR3aa: CASRDRLAGEQFF; CDR3nt: TGTGCCAGCAGGGACCGACTAGCGGGAGAGCAGTTCTTC
j_gene: TRBJ2-1; d_gene: TRBD2; abundance: NA; v_gene: TRBV7-2; CDR3aa: CASSLGSGNTEQFF; CDR3nt: TGTGCCAGCAGCTTAGGTAGCGGGAATACTGAGCAGTTCTTC